The present TCR beta chain was sequenced within a study of blood T cell repertoires in COVID-19. Authors' data handling: Nucleated cell counts were estimated from reference gene primer amplification. This table comes from immunoSEQ multiplex PCR, and its TCRdb copy is limited to in-frame clones, with some not included. Clonal size and the V and J genes are those of that table, whereas D and trimming came from the DNA. The sample shows 95,000 to 110,000 clones, about 86% of them seen only once. This clone occurred a few times. Sequencing input: peripheral blood. The clonotype comes from a human donor in a cohort sampled during active COVID-19.

The CDR3 spells CASSEGQGYNSPLHF. As DNA, the CDR3 is TGTGCCAGCAGTGAGGGGCAGGGATATAATTCACCCCTCCACTTT. The chain links TRBV2 to TRBJ1-6, with a possible D match to TRBD1 (5 bases). Per germline, CDR1 SNHLY and CDR2 FYNNEI. V dropped 3 bases and J dropped 4 bases, with 10 bases sitting between them. The CDR3 consists of 15 residues.